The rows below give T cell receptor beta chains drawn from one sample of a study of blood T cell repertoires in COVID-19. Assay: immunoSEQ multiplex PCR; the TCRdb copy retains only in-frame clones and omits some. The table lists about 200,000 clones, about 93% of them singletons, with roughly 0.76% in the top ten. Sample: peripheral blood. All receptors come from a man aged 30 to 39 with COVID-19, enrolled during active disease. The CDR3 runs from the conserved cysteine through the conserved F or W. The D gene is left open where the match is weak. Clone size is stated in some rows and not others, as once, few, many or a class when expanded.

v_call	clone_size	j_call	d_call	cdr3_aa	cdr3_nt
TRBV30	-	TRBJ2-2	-	CAWAGVKENTGELFF	TGTGCCTGGGCCGGGGTTAAGGAGAACACCGGGGAGCTGTTTTTT
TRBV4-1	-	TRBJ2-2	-	CASSQETPANTGELFF	TGCGCCAGCAGCCAAGAGACACCTGCGAACACCGGGGAGCTGTTTTTT
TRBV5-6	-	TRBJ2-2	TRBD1	CASSSQGAGGELFF	TGTGCCAGCAGCTCACAGGGGGCAGGCGGGGAGCTGTTTTTT
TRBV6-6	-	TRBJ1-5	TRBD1	CASSYGDSYSNQPQHF	TGTGCCAGCAGTTACGGGGACAGTTATAGCAATCAGCCCCAGCATTTT
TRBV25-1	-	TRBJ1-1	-	CASSGRRGGRTEAFF	TGTGCCAGCAGTGGCCGCCGGGGTGGAAGGACTGAAGCTTTCTTT
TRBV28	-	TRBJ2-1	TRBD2	CASGRVGARDNEQFF	TGTGCCAGCGGGAGGGTCGGGGCTCGCGACAATGAGCAGTTCTTC
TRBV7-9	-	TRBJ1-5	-	CASSLTLDSRGINQPQHF	TGTGCCAGCAGCTTAACCCTCGATTCAAGAGGGATAAATCAGCCCCAGCATTTT
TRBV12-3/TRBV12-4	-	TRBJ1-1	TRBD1	CASTGDRVTEAFF	TGTGCCAGCACCGGGGACAGGGTCACTGAAGCTTTCTTT
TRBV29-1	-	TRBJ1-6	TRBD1	CSVGDSNSPLHF	TGCAGCGTGGGGGACAGCAATTCACCCCTCCACTTT
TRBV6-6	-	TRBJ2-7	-	CASSWAEGSDEQYF	TGTGCCAGCAGTTGGGCGGAGGGCTCCGACGAGCAGTACTTC
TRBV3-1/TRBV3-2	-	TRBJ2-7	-	CASSQVGSRQYF	TGTGCCAGCAGCCAAGTAGGGAGCCGGCAGTACTTC
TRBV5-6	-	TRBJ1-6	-	CASSFTGSNSPLHF	TGTGCCAGCAGCTTCACAGGAAGTAATTCACCCCTCCACTTT
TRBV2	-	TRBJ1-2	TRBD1	CASTQDRGGNYGYTF	TGTGCCAGCACCCAGGACAGGGGGGGGAACTATGGCTACACCTTC
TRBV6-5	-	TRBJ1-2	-	CASSRRGAYGYTF	TGTGCCAGCTCCCGACGGGGAGCCTATGGCTACACCTTC
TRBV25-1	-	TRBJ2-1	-	CASSESSLSRGISNEQFF	TGTGCCAGCAGTGAATCCTCGCTTTCAAGGGGCATATCAAATGAGCAGTTCTTC
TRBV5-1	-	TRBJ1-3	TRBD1	CASSLAAQGDSGNTIYF	TGCGCCAGCAGCTTGGCCGCACAGGGGGACTCTGGAAACACCATATATTTT
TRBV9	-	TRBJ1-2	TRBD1	CASSVLEGAGGYTF	TGTGCCAGCAGCGTATTGGAGGGGGCAGGTGGCTACACCTTC
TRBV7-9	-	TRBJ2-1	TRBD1	CASSLHDRAYNEQFF	TGTGCCAGCAGCCTCCACGACAGGGCCTACAATGAGCAGTTCTTC
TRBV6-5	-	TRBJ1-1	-	CASSYSTTQNTEAFF	TGTGCCAGCAGTTACTCCACAACCCAGAACACTGAAGCTTTCTTT
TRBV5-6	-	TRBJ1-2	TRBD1	CASTLRDSFNYGYTF	TGTGCCAGCACCCTACGGGACAGCTTTAACTATGGCTACACCTTC
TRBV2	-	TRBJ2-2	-	CASSEVADTGELFF	TGTGCCAGCAGTGAAGTAGCGGACACCGGGGAGCTGTTTTTT
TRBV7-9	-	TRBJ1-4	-	CASSLEAGTNEKLFF	TGTGCCAGCAGCTTAGAGGCAGGAACAAATGAAAAACTGTTTTTT
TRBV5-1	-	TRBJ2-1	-	CASSRAGGYNEQFF	TGCGCCAGCAGCCGGGCCGGGGGCTACAATGAGCAGTTCTTC
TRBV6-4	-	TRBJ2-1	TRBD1	CASSDSAGGSYNEQFF	TGTGCCAGCAGTGACTCGGCAGGGGGAAGCTACAATGAGCAGTTCTTC
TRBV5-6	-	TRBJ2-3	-	CASSLGAQGGADTQYF	TGTGCCAGCAGCTTGGGTGCCCAGGGGGGCGCAGATACGCAGTATTTT
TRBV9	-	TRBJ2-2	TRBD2	CASSVEAGGNTGELFF	TGTGCCAGCAGCGTAGAAGCGGGGGGGAACACCGGGGAGCTGTTTTTT
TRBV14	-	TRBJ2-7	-	CASSQYFYEQYF	TGTGCCAGCAGCCAATATTTCTACGAGCAGTACTTC
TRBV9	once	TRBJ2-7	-	CASSVRALMGGGFDYEQYF	TGTGCCAGCAGCGTAAGGGCCCTGATGGGCGGGGGCTTTGACTACGAGCAGTACTTC
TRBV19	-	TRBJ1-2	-	CASNLLGDYGYTF	TGTGCCAGTAACCTTTTAGGGGACTATGGCTACACCTTC
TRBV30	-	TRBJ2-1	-	CAFREGSYTRSYNEQFF	TGTGCCTTCCGAGAAGGGAGTTATACGAGATCCTACAATGAGCAGTTCTTC
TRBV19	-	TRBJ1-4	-	CASSAQGATFNEKLFF	TGTGCCAGTAGCGCCCAGGGTGCAACATTTAATGAAAAACTGTTTTTT
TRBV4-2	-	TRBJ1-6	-	CASSQDRDSPLHF	TGTGCCAGCAGCCAAGATCGGGATTCACCCCTCCACTTT
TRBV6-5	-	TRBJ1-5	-	CASWYRVEGQPQHF	TGTGCCAGCTGGTACAGGGTAGAGGGTCAGCCCCAGCATTTT
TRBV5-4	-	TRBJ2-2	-	CASSLPIQKNTGELFF	TGTGCCAGCAGCTTGCCGATACAAAAAAACACCGGGGAGCTGTTTTTT
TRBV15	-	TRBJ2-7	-	CATSRDRSHEQYF	TGTGCCACCAGCAGAGATCGTAGTCACGAGCAGTACTTC
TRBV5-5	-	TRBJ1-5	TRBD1	CASSRDRGSNQPQHF	TGTGCCAGCAGCCGGGACAGGGGTAGCAATCAGCCCCAGCATTTT
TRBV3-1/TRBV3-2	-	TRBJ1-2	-	CASSPTEANYGYTF	TGTGCCAGCAGCCCGACAGAAGCTAACTATGGCTACACCTTC
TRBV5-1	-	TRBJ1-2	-	CASSLEARPGAEDGGYTF	TGCGCCAGCAGCTTGGAAGCGCGACCAGGGGCTGAAGACGGGGGCTACACCTTC
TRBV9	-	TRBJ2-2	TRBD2	CASSPGLAFTGELFF	TGTGCCAGCAGCCCAGGACTAGCGTTCACCGGGGAGCTGTTTTTT
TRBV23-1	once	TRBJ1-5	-	CASSQSVPGPLYQPQHF	TGCGCCAGCAGTCAATCGGTCCCAGGGCCCCTTTATCAGCCCCAGCATTTT
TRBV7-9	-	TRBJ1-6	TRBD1	CASSPDRGSSPLHF	TGTGCCAGCAGCCCCGACAGGGGGAGCTCACCCCTCCACTTT
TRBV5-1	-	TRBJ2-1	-	CASSGEHRYNEQFF	TGCGCCAGCAGCGGCGAGCACAGATACAATGAGCAGTTCTTC
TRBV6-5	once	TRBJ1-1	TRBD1	CASRKDRGLGEAFF	TGTGCCAGCAGAAAGGACAGGGGACTCGGTGAAGCTTTCTTT
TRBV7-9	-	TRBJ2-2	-	CAHTGGQNTGELFF	TGTGCTCATACGGGGGGCCAGAACACCGGGGAGCTGTTTTTT
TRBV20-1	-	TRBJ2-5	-	CSASSPETQYF	TGCAGTGCTAGTTCTCCAGAGACCCAGTACTTC
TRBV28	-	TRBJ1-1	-	CASSSPGAYMNTEAFF	TGTGCCAGCAGCTCTCCAGGGGCCTACATGAACACTGAAGCTTTCTTT
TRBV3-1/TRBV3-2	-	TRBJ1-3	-	CASSHWAVSGNTIYF	TGTGCCAGCAGCCATTGGGCTGTCTCTGGAAACACCATATATTTT
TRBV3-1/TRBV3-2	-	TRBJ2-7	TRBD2	CASRPSGGARDEQYF	TGTGCCAGCAGACCTAGCGGGGGGGCCCGAGACGAGCAGTACTTC
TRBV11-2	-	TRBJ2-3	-	CASSLVTGGTDTQYF	TGTGCCAGCAGCTTAGTAACCGGGGGTACAGATACGCAGTATTTT
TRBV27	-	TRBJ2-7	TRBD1	CASSTQGGEQYF	TGTGCCAGCAGTACACAGGGGGGCGAGCAGTACTTC
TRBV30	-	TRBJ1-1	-	CAWSSTGNTEAFF	TGTGCCTGGAGTTCTACAGGGAACACTGAAGCTTTCTTT
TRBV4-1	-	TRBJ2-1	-	CASSQTRLALSYNEQFF	TGCGCCAGCAGCCAAACCCGCCTAGCGCTCTCCTACAATGAGCAGTTCTTC
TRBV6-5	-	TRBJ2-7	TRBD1	CASSYGTGGGYEQYF	TGTGCCAGCAGTTACGGGACAGGGGGCGGCTACGAGCAGTACTTC
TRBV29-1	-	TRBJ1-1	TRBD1	CSVGTGGRWTEAFF	TGCAGCGTCGGGACAGGGGGCCGATGGACTGAAGCTTTCTTT
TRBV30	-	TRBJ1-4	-	CAWSEGATNEKLFF	TGTGCCTGGAGTGAGGGGGCAACTAATGAAAAACTGTTTTTT
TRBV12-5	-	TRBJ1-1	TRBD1	CASGQHKGGTDLYMNTEAFF	TGTGCTAGTGGCCAACATAAAGGCGGGACAGACCTCTACATGAACACTGAAGCTTTCTTT
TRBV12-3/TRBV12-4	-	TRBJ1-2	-	CASSFAGNYGYTF	TGTGCCAGCAGTTTTGCGGGGAACTATGGCTACACCTTC
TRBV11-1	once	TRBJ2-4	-	CATSRGIGKNIQYF	TGTGCCACCTCTAGGGGAATAGGCAAAAACATTCAGTACTTC
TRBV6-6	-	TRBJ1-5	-	CASSQDGGYSNQPQHF	TGTGCCAGCAGCCAGGACGGAGGATATAGCAATCAGCCCCAGCATTTT